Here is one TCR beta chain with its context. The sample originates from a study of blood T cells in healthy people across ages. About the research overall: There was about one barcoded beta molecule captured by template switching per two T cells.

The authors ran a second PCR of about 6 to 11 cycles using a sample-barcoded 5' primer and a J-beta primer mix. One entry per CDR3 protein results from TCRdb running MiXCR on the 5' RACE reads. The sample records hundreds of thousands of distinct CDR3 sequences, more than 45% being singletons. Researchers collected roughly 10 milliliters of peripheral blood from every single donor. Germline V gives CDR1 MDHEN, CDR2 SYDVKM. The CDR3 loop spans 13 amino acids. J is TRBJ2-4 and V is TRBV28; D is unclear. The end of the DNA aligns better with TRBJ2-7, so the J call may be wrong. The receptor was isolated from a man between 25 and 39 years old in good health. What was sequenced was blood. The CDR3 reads CASTSSRAYEQYF. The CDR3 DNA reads TGTGCCAGTACGAGTTCTAGGGCCTACGAGCAGTACTTC.